Listed here is a single T cell receptor (beta chain). Antigen unknown. This sample stems from a study of shared clonotypes between healthy human individuals. V was cut by 6 bases and J by 4 bases, with 13 bases left in between. Germline CDR1 and CDR2: SGHRS and YFSETQ. CDR3 length: 14 amino acids. The assay used deep level. Assay: immunoSEQ multiplex PCR; the TCRdb copy retains only in-frame clones and omits some. The repertoire consists of around 100,000 clones, with 67% occurring once and the leading ten covering approximately 23%. Study results and caveats: With few donors, the genetic and exposure-history diversity represented was limited.

The TCR sequence derives from a woman in her twenties or thirties in good health. The rearrangement links TRBV5-1 to TRBJ2-2; tentatively, D is TRBD2 (6 bases). The specimen was memory CD8+ T cells sorted from blood. Subset specified: CD45RO+ cells pooled with CCR7-negative TemRA cells. This CDR3 is CASTLAESTGELFF. The CDR3 nucleotides are TGCGCCAGCACCTTAGCGGAGAGCACCGGGGAGCTGTTTTTT.